These 3 T cell receptor beta chains were sequenced from one sample in a study of a mutant IDH1 vaccine in newly diagnosed glioma. TCRdb's table, derived via immunoSEQ multiplex PCR, lists solely in-frame clones and lacks some. There are roughly 38,000 clones in the sample; about nine tenths occur only once, and roughly 18% lies in the top ten. Noted time point: baseline, week 1 (first vaccination visit). Treatment of the sample: pre-vaccination baseline after standard-of-care therapy. Sequenced here: PBMCs, sampled from a glioma patient treated with radiotherapy, temozolomide or both. All receptors come from a young man with glioma.

The chain combines TRBV18 with TRBJ1-2; tentatively, D is TRBD1 (5 bases). This CDR3 comprises 14 residues. The V and J ends lost 3 bases and 3 bases respectively, with 11 bases between them. The germline gives CDR1 KGHSH, CDR2 LQKENI. The CDR3 nucleotides are TGTGCCAGCTCACCTGCGGGGACTGACTATGGCTACACCTTC. Protein: CASSPAGTDYGYTF.

The chain combines TRBV6-6 with TRBJ2-7; D uncertain. V was shortened by 5 bases and J by 2 bases, with 7 bases between the two germline ends. CDR1 and CDR2 (germline): MNHNY, SVGAGI (reference sequence). The CDR3 is made up of 12 amino acids. The CDR3 sequence is CASSPLTYEQYF. In DNA, the CDR3 is TGTGCCAGCAGTCCGCTAACCTACGAGCAGTACTTC.

The chain carries TRBV9 and TRBJ2-1; D gene unclear. CDR1 and CDR2 from the germline V gene are SGDLS and YYNGEE. V was pared by 3 bases and J by 10 bases, with 8 bases between. The CDR3 consists of 11 residues. The CDR3 is CASSGAQEQFF. The CDR3 DNA reads as TGTGCCAGCAGCGGAGCTCAAGAGCAGTTCTTC.